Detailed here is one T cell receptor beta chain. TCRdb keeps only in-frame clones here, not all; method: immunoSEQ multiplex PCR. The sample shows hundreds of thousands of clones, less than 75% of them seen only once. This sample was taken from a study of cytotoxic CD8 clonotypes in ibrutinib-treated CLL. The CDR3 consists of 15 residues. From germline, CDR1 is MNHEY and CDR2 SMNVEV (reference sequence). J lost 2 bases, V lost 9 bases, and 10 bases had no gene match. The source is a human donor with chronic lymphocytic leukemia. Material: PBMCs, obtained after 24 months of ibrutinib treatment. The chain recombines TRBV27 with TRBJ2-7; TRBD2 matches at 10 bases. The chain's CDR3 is CASSSGRQLTYEQYF. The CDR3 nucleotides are TGTGCCAGTAGTAGCGGGAGGCAACTTACCTACGAGCAGTACTTC.